These 32 T cell receptor beta chains originate from one sample sequenced in a study of cytomegalovirus exposure and HLA in healthy donors. Clones were read by immunoSEQ multiplex PCR, and TCRdb kept only the in-frame ones, dropping some. The table has 150,000 to 200,000 clones, around four fifths seen once; the top ten hold approximately 7%. The sequencing sample was made of PBMCs. These receptors were collected from a man younger than 35 in good health and CMV-seropositive.

The chain links TRBV30 to TRBJ2-2, with D possibly matching TRBD1 (5 bases). Germline values: CDR1 GTSNPN, CDR2 SVGIG (reference sequence). The V and J ends lost 3 bases and 3 bases respectively, with 14 bases between them. This CDR3 region has 15 residues. The CDR3: CAWSGKLTDTGELFF. CDR3 DNA sequence: TGTGCCTGGAGCGGAAAACTGACAGACACCGGGGAGCTGTTTTTT.

The chain has TRBV27 and TRBJ1-1, with a possible D match to TRBD1 (5 bases). The germline CDR1 and CDR2 sequences are MNHEY and SMNVEV (reference sequence). Trimming stripped 0 bases from V and 6 bases from J, with 11 bases between. CDR3 length: 14 residues. The CDR3 loop is CASSLSWRGAEAFF. CDR3 in DNA: TGTGCCAGCAGTTTATCGTGGAGGGGCGCTGAAGCTTTCTTT.

V is TRBV9 and J is TRBJ2-5, with TRBD2 identical over 12 bases. Germline CDR1 SGDLS, CDR2 YYNGEE. The CDR3 totals 15 residues. With V trimmed by 3 bases and J by 2 bases, 2 bases remained unmatched. CDR3 protein: CASSAGTSGQETQYF. Here the CDR3 DNA reads TGTGCCAGCAGCGCCGGGACTAGCGGGCAAGAGACCCAGTACTTC.

The chain carries TRBV7-3 and TRBJ2-7; TRBD2 matches at 11 bases. Germline V lookup: CDR1 SGHTA, CDR2 FQGTGA. The junction had 8 bases not matched to a gene; V was cut back by 5 bases and J by 5 bases. The CDR3 covers 15 residues. CDR3 protein: CASSPIAGGLHEQYF. The CDR3 DNA follows: TGTGCCAGCAGCCCGATAGCGGGAGGGCTCCACGAGCAGTACTTC. The full variable domain, rest sourced from reference TRBV7-3 and TRBJ2-7, is GAGVSQTPSNKVTEKGKYVELRCDPISGHTALYWYRQSLGQGPEFLIYFQGTGAADDSGLPNDRFFAVRPEGSVSTLKIQRTERGDSAVYLCASSPIAGGLHEQYFGPGTRLTVT.

This clone has just one count. The chain combines TRBV9 with TRBJ2-5; 8 bases fit TRBD2. This CDR3 has 15 residues. The germline CDR1 and CDR2 sequences are SGDLS and YYNGEE. V was clipped by 4 bases and J by 1 base; unmatched bases: 6. CDR3 DNA: TGTGCCAGCAGCCTCCAAGGACTAGCCCAAGAGACCCAGTACTTC. Protein: CASSLQGLAQETQYF.

The V call is TRBV7-9, the J call TRBJ1-5; TRBD1 agrees at 8 bases. V trimming: 5 bases; J trimming: 6 bases; junction bases outside the gene matches: 6. There are 14 residues in the CDR3. From germline, CDR1 is SEHNR and CDR2 FQNEAQ (reference sequence). In DNA form, the CDR3 reads TGTGCCAGCAGCGAACAGGGGGATAGTCAGCCCCAGCATTTT. It specifies CASSEQGDSQPQHF. Full variable domain (remainder filled in from reference TRBV7-9 and TRBJ1-5): DTGVSQNPRHKITKRGQNVTFRCDPISEHNRLYWYRQTLGQGPEFLTYFQNEAQLEKSRLLSDRFSAERPKGSFSTLEIQRTEQGDSAMYLCASSEQGDSQPQHFGDGTRLSIL.

The J gene is TRBJ1-1, the V gene TRBV6-5, with TRBD1 identical over 7 bases. Germline V gene sequence: CDR1 MNHEY, CDR2 SVGAGI. V was pared by 2 bases and J by 8 bases, with 2 bases of the junction left unmatched. The CDR3 extends over 12 amino acids. The CDR3: CASSYGRGEAFF. CDR3 sequence (DNA): TGTGCCAGCAGTTACGGCAGGGGGGAAGCTTTCTTT.

V usage is TRBV7-2 and J usage is TRBJ2-7; no firm D call. Trimming shortened V by 2 bases and J by 3 bases, and 8 bases separated the two germline ends. The CDR3 is made up of 13 amino acids. The V gene's germline CDR1 is SGHTA and CDR2 FQGNSA. The CDR3 coding sequence is TGTGCCAGCAGCTTACAAGCAAACTACGAGCAGTACTTC. Residues: CASSLQANYEQYF.

This clone was observed a few times. This rearrangement joins TRBV6-5 to TRBJ1-2; 12 nucleotides align to TRBD1. V lost 10 bases to trimming and J lost 7 bases; unmatched junction nucleotides: 7. The CDR3 runs 13 residues. Germline loops: CDR1 MNHEY, CDR2 SVGAGI. CDR3 bases: TGTGCCACTGAACGGGACAGGGGGCTTGGCTACACCTTC. This codes for CATERDRGLGYTF.

The V call is TRBV14, the J call TRBJ2-2; TRBD2 might be the D (6 bases). V gave up 2 bases and J gave up 6 bases, with 10 bases separating them. Looked up from germline, CDR1 is SGHDN and CDR2 is FVKESK. This CDR3 has 14 residues. CDR3 region: CASSQLPGAGELFF. For the CDR3, the DNA is TGTGCCAGCAGCCAACTCCCGGGGGCCGGGGAGCTGTTTTTT.

This clone was found once. The chain has TRBV10-3 and TRBJ2-7, with TRBD2 matching over 7 bases. The CDR3 length is 13 residues. The V gene end was trimmed by 2 bases and the J gene end by 5 bases; junction bases not matched to a gene: 3. The V gene's germline CDR1 is ENHRY and CDR2 SYGVKD. This CDR3 is CAISEQSGNEQYF. CDR3 in DNA: TGTGCCATCAGTGAGCAAAGCGGGAACGAGCAGTACTTC.

The chain has TRBV28 and TRBJ2-1; D is ambiguous. The ends were cut back, 8 bases at V and 7 bases at J, with 12 bases in the middle. Germline CDR1 and CDR2: MDHEN and SYDVKM. This CDR3 is 12 amino acids long. The CDR3 spells CASLEERNEQFF. Here the CDR3 DNA reads TGTGCCAGCCTAGAAGAGCGAAATGAGCAGTTCTTC.

The chain joins TRBV28 to TRBJ1-4, with unresolved D. This CDR3 region has 15 residues. The V gene's germline CDR1 is MDHEN and CDR2 SYDVKM. V was trimmed by 5 bases and J by 0 bases, leaving 10 bases between them. The DNA for the CDR3 is TGTGCCAGCAGTCCCTCAGGTGCAACTAATGAAAAACTGTTTTTT. Translating gives CASSPSGATNEKLFF. The whole variable domain, filled in from reference TRBV28 and TRBJ1-4, reads DVKVTQSSRYLVKRTGEKVFLECVQDMDHENMFWYRQDPGLGLRLIYFSYDVKMKEKGDIPEGYSVSREKKERFSLILESASTNQTSMYLCASSPSGATNEKLFFGSGTQLSVL.

This chain joins TRBV9 and TRBJ2-7; TRBD1 is a possible D gene (5 bases). V was shortened by 0 bases and J by 5 bases, with 15 bases between the two germline ends. The CDR3 spans 15 residues. CDR1 and CDR2 (germline): SGDLS, YYNGEE. CDR3 residues: CASSVELGRANEQYF. DNA of the CDR3: TGTGCCAGCAGCGTAGAATTGGGCAGGGCCAACGAGCAGTACTTC.

This chain connects TRBV7-2 to TRBJ2-7; 7 nucleotides match TRBD1. With V trimmed by 5 bases and J by 1 base, 8 bases remained unmatched. The germline CDR1 and CDR2 sequences are SGHTA and FQGNSA. CDR3 length equals 15 residues. CDR3 region: CASSPRQGASYEQYF. For the CDR3, the DNA is TGTGCCAGCAGCCCACGACAGGGAGCGTCCTACGAGCAGTACTTC.

The rearrangement links TRBV12-5 to TRBJ2-1; perhaps TRBD2 as D (6 bases). The germline V gene has CDR1 LGHNT and CDR2 FRNRAP. The CDR3 extends over 16 amino acids. The chain's CDR3 is CADLPRGTGGYNEQFF. The CDR3 nucleotides are TGTGCCGACTTGCCCCGGGGGACTGGAGGCTACAATGAGCAGTTCTTC. Variable domain in full (rest from reference TRBV12-5 and TRBJ2-1): DARVTQTPRHKVTEMGQEVTMRCQPILGHNTVFWYRQTMMQGLELLAYFRNRAPLDDSGMPKDRFSAEMPDATLATLKIQPSEPRDSAVYFCADLPRGTGGYNEQFFGPGTRLTVL.

The count of this clone is one. The rearrangement uses TRBV7-9 and TRBJ2-3; TRBD2 matches 13 bases. The CDR3 is 15 residues long. CDR1 and CDR2 (germline): SEHNR, FQNEAQ (reference sequence). Trimming took 5 bases from V and 3 from J; bases not matched to a gene: 2. CDR3 nucleotides: TGTGCCAGCAGCCCGACTAGCGGGAGGACAGATACGCAGTATTTT. Translated: CASSPTSGRTDTQYF.

This chain links TRBV7-9 with TRBJ2-3; D is perhaps TRBD2 (6 bases). Germline CDR1 and CDR2: SEHNR and FQNEAQ (reference sequence). CDR3 length equals 14 residues. V shed 5 bases and J shed 4 bases, with 13 bases lying between them. CDR3 DNA sequence: TGTGCCAGCAGCGGGAGGATAGCTGCAGATACGCAGTATTTT. Its protein product is CASSGRIAADTQYF.

The chain carries TRBV9 and TRBJ1-3, with D hard to call. Germline-derived CDR1 and CDR2 are SGDLS and YYNGEE. V was pared by 4 bases and J by 4 bases, with 24 bases between. The CDR3 spans 18 residues. CDR3 residues: CASSSDGVLTVSGNTIYF. CDR3 DNA: TGTGCCAGCAGCTCTGACGGGGTTCTGACTGTATCGGGAAACACCATATATTTT. Drawing the rest from reference TRBV9 and TRBJ1-3, the complete variable domain is DSGVTQTPKHLITATGQRVTLRCSPRSGDLSVYWYQQSLDQGLQFLIQYYNGEERAKGNILERFSAQQFPDLHSELNLSSLELGDSALYFCASSSDGVLTVSGNTIYFGEGSWLTVV.

The rearrangement uses TRBV18 and TRBJ2-7; D uncertain. Germline V CDR1 and CDR2: KGHSH, LQKENI. The CDR3 has 15 residues. Between the trimmed V and J ends, which lost 2 bases and 4 bases, there was a span of 15 bases. CDR3 sequence reads: CASSPAAQTSYEQYF. In DNA, the CDR3 is TGTGCCAGCTCACCAGCTGCTCAGACTTCTTACGAGCAGTACTTC.

V is TRBV7-2 and J is TRBJ2-7; 8 bases agree with TRBD2. From germline, CDR1 is SGHTA and CDR2 FQGNSA. Trimming removed 2 bases from V and 12 bases from J; junction bases left unmatched: 9. This CDR3 spans 13 amino acids. CDR3 amino acids: CASSLRSSGVLYF. In DNA, the CDR3 is TGTGCCAGCAGCTTAAGGAGTAGCGGGGTGTTGTACTTC.

The V and J genes are TRBV27 and TRBJ2-2, with D perhaps TRBD2 (5 bases). CDR3 length equals 14 residues. V lost 2 bases to trimming and J lost 4 bases, with 8 bases between them. Germline-derived CDR1 and CDR2 are MNHEY and SMNVEV (reference sequence). CDR3 sequence: CASSLLAGTGELFF. The CDR3, as DNA: TGTGCCAGCAGTTTACTAGCTGGCACCGGGGAGCTGTTTTTT.

This rearrangement joins TRBV4-3 to TRBJ2-3, with 12 bases that match TRBD2. The CDR3 is 18 residues long. The V and J ends lost 0 bases and 3 bases, in that order; junction bases with no gene match: 7. Germline loops: CDR1 LGHNA, CDR2 YSLEER. CDR3: CASSQEGLAGSTTDTQYF. In DNA, the CDR3 is TGCGCCAGCAGCCAAGAGGGACTAGCGGGTTCGACGACAGATACGCAGTATTTT.

The J gene is TRBJ2-3, the V gene TRBV6-5; possibly TRBD2 for D (6 bases). The V end was cut by 1 base, the J end by 0 bases, with 11 bases between. This CDR3 comprises 16 residues. Germline V gene data show CDR1 as MNHEY and CDR2 as SVGAGI. CDR3 in amino acids: CASSYFSGRSTDTQYF. The CDR3 DNA reads TGTGCCAGCAGTTACTTTTCCGGGAGAAGCACAGATACGCAGTATTTT.

Written as DNA, the CDR3 is TGTGCCAGCAGATCGATGACAGGAACGAACTATGGCTACACCTTC. Protein sequence: CASRSMTGTNYGYTF. The V call is TRBV7-9, the J call TRBJ1-2; possible D gene TRBD1, 6 bases. V was pared by 6 bases and J by 2 bases, with 16 bases between. CDR3 length: 15 amino acids. The germline V gene has CDR1 SEHNR and CDR2 FQNEAQ (reference sequence).

This chain links TRBV7-9 with TRBJ2-3; D uncertain. Trimming pared 0 bases from V and 0 bases from J, leaving 7 bases between. Germline-derived CDR1 and CDR2 are SEHNR and FQNEAQ (reference sequence). The CDR3 length is 15 residues. In nucleotides, the CDR3 is TGTGCCAGCAGCTTAGCGAGGTCTAGCACAGATACGCAGTATTTT. Amino acids: CASSLARSSTDTQYF.

The DNA of the CDR3 is TGTGCCAGCAGCTTGGGAGGGGGCGTAAGGGACGAGCAGTACTTC. Its translation is CASSLGGGVRDEQYF. This chain uses TRBV5-6 with TRBJ2-7; 7 positions agree with TRBD1. After removal of 0 bases from V and 5 bases from J, the junction contained 8 bases not matched to a gene. The germline V gene has CDR1 SGHDT and CDR2 YYEEEE. The CDR3 runs to 15 residues.

The V and J genes are TRBV5-8 and TRBJ1-1; 7 nucleotides agree with TRBD1. The trim removed 0 bases at V and 7 bases at J, leaving 9 bases unmatched. The V gene's germline CDR1 is SGHTS and CDR2 YDEGEE. The CDR3 length is 15 residues. The CDR3 region is CASSLGGTVPVEAFF. CDR3 in DNA: TGTGCCAGCAGCTTGGGAGGGACAGTCCCCGTTGAAGCTTTCTTT. The whole variable domain, filled in from reference TRBV5-8 and TRBJ1-1, reads EAGVTQSPTHLIKTRGQQATLRCSPISGHTSVYWYQQALGLGLQFLLWYDEGEERNRGNFPPRFSGRQFPNYSSELNVNALELEDSALYLCASSLGGTVPVEAFFGQGTRLTVV.

This sequence joins TRBV19 and TRBJ1-4; 8 nucleotides match TRBD1. The ends lost 5 bases at V and 7 bases at J; junction bases unmatched: 9. Germline V gene sequence: CDR1 LNHDA, CDR2 SQIVND (reference sequence). The CDR3 runs 15 residues. CDR3: CASSPDRVRSEKLFF. The CDR3 region has the DNA TGTGCCAGTAGTCCGGACAGGGTGCGGAGTGAAAAACTGTTTTTT.

The chain recombines TRBV18 with TRBJ2-7, with D hard to call. Trimming took off 5 bases at V and 1 base at J, with 6 bases between the two ends. This CDR3 is 12 amino acids long. Germline values: CDR1 KGHSH, CDR2 LQKENI. CDR3 coding DNA: TGTGCCAGCTCATCTTCTTCCTACGAGCAGTACTTC. Translation: CASSSSSYEQYF.

This rearrangement joins TRBV4-2 to TRBJ2-3; D is unresolved. Germline V gives CDR1 LGHNA, CDR2 YNFKEQ. The CDR3 has 13 amino acids. Trimming shortened V by 6 bases and J by 1 base, and 8 bases separated the two germline ends. CDR3 in DNA: TGTGCCAGCAGAACACGGGGCACAGATACGCAGTATTTT. Its translation is CASRTRGTDTQYF.

The genes are TRBV6-1 and TRBJ2-7, with 7 nucleotides matching TRBD1. J was trimmed by 3 bases and V by 9 bases; bases with no gene match: 8. Germline CDR1 is MNHNS and CDR2 is SASEGT. The CDR3 is made up of 13 amino acids. The CDR3 sequence: CASSTGLGYEQYF. The CDR3 DNA sequence: TGTGCCAGTTCGACAGGGCTAGGCTACGAGCAGTACTTC.